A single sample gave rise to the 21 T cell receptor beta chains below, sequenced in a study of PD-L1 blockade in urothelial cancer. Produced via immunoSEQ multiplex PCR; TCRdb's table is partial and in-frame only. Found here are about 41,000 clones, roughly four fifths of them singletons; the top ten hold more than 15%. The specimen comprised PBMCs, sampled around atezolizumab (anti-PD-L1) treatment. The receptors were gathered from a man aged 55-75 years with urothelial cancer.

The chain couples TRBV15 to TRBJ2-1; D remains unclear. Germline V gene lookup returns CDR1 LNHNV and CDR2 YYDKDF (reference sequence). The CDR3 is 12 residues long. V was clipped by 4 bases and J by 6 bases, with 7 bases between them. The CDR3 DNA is TGTGCCACCAGCACCCAACTCAATGAGCAGTTCTTC. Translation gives CATSTQLNEQFF.

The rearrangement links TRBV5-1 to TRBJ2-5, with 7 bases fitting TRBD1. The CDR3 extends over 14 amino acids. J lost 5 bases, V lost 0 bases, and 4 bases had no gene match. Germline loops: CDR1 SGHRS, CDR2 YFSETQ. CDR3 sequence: CASSLGSRGETQYF. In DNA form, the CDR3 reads TGCGCCAGCAGCTTGGGGTCCAGGGGGGAGACCCAGTACTTC.

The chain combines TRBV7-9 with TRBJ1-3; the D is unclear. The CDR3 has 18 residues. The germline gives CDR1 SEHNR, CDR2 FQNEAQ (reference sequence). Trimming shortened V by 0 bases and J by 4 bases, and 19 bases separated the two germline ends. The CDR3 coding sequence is TGTGCCAGCAGCTTAGCTCCCTATACTAGAGGGAGAGGAAACACCATATATTTT. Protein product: CASSLAPYTRGRGNTIYF. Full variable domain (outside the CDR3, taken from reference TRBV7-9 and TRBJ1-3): DTGVSQNPRHKITKRGQNVTFRCDPISEHNRLYWYRQTLGQGPEFLTYFQNEAQLEKSRLLSDRFSAERPKGSFSTLEIQRTEQGDSAMYLCASSLAPYTRGRGNTIYFGEGSWLTVV.

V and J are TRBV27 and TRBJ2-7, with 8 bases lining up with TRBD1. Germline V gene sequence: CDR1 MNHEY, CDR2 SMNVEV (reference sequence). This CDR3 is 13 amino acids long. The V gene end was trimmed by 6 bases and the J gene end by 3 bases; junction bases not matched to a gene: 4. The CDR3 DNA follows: TGTGCCAGCAGCCGACAGGGGTTCTACGAGCAGTACTTC. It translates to CASSRQGFYEQYF.

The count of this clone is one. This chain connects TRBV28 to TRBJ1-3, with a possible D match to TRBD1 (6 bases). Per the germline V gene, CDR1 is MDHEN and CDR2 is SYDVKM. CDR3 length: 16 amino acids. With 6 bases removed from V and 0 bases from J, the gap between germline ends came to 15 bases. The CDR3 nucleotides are TGTGCCAGCAGCCTGACCATACAGGGCTCTGGAAACACCATATATTTT. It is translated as CASSLTIQGSGNTIYF.

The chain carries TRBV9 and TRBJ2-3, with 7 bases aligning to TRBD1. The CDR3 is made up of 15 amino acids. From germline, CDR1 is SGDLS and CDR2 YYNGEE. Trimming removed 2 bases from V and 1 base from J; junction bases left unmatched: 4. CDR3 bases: TGTGCCAGCAGCGTTACTACAGGGGGCACAGATACGCAGTATTTT. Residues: CASSVTTGGTDTQYF.

The CDR3 DNA follows: TGTGCCAGCAGCCTGGGACAGGGTAGCAACGAGCAGTACTTC. Amino acids: CASSLGQGSNEQYF. The rearrangement joins TRBV9 to TRBJ2-7; 9 bases fit TRBD1. The CDR3 spans 14 residues. With 4 bases clipped from V and 5 bases from J, the junction kept 7 bases outside the gene matches. CDR1 and CDR2 (germline): SGDLS, YYNGEE.

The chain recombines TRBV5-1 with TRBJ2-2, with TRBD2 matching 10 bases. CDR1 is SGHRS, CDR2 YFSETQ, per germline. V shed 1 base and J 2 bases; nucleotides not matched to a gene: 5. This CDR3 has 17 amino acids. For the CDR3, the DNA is TGCGCCAGCAGCTTGCAAGCTAGCGGGGGTAACACCGGGGAGCTGTTTTTT. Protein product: CASSLQASGGNTGELFF.

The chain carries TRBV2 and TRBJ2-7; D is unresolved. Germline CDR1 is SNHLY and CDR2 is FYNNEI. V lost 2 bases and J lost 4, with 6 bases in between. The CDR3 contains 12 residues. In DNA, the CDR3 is TGTGCCAGCAGTGAATCGGGTTACGAGCAGTACTTC. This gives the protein CASSESGYEQYF.

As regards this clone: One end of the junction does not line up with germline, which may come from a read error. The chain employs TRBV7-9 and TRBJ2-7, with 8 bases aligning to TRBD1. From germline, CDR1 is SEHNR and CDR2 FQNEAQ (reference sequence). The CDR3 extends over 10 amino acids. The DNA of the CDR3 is TGCCAGGGGGCGACCTACGAGCAGTACTTC. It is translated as CQGATYEQYF. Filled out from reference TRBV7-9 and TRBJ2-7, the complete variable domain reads DTGVSQNPRHKITKRGQNVTFRCDPISEHNRLYWYRQTLGQGPEFLTYFQNEAQLEKSRLLSDRFSAERPKGSFSTLEIQRTEQGDSAMYLCQGATYEQYFGPGTRLTVT.

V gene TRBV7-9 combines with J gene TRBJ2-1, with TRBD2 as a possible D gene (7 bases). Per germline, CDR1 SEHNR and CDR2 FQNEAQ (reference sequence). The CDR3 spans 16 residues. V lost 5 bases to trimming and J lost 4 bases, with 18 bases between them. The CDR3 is CASSPRRGPLYNEQFF. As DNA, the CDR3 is TGTGCCAGCAGCCCAAGGCGGGGGCCCCTTTACAATGAGCAGTTCTTC. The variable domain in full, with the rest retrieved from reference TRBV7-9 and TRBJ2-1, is DTGVSQNPRHKITKRGQNVTFRCDPISEHNRLYWYRQTLGQGPEFLTYFQNEAQLEKSRLLSDRFSAERPKGSFSTLEIQRTEQGDSAMYLCASSPRRGPLYNEQFFGPGTRLTVL.

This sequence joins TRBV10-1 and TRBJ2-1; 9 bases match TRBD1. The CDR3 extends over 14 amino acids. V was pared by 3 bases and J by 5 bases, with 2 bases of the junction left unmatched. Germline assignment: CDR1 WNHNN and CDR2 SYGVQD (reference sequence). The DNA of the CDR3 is TGCGCCAGCAGTGATACAGGGGGCAACAATGAGCAGTTCTTC. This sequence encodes CASSDTGGNNEQFF.

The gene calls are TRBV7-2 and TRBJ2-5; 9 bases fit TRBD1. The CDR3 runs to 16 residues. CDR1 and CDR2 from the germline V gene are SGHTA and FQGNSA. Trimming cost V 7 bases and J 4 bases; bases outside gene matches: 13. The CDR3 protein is CASTGTGRLYGETQYF. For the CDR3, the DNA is TGTGCCAGCACCGGGACAGGGAGGTTATACGGAGAGACCCAGTACTTC. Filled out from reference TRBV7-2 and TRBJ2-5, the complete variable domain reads GAGVSQSPSNKVTEKGKDVELRCDPISGHTALYWYRQSLGQGLEFLIYFQGNSAPDKSGLPSDRFSAERTGGSVSTLTIQRTQQEDSAVYLCASTGTGRLYGETQYFGPGTRLLVL.

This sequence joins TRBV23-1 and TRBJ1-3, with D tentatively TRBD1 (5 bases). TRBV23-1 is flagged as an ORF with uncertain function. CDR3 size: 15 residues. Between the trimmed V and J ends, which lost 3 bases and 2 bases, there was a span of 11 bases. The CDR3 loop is CASSHAGFPGNTIYF. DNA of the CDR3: TGCGCCAGCAGTCACGCAGGGTTCCCTGGAAACACCATATATTTT.

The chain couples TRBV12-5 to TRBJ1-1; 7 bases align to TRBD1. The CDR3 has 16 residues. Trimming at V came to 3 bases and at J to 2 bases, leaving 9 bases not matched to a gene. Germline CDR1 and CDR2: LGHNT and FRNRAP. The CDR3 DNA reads TGTGCTAGTGGTTTTGGCACAGGGGCGAAAAACACTGAAGCTTTCTTT. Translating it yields CASGFGTGAKNTEAFF. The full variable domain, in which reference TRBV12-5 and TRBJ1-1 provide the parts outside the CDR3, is DARVTQTPRHKVTEMGQEVTMRCQPILGHNTVFWYRQTMMQGLELLAYFRNRAPLDDSGMPKDRFSAEMPDATLATLKIQPSEPRDSAVYFCASGFGTGAKNTEAFFGQGTRLTVV.

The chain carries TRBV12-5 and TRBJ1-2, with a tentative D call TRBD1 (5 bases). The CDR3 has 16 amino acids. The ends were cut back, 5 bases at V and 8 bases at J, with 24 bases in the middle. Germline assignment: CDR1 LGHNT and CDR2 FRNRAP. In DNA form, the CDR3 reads TGTGCTAGTGGTGACACTCGAGACGGTCAGGAGGGGGGCTACACCTTC. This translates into CASGDTRDGQEGGYTF.

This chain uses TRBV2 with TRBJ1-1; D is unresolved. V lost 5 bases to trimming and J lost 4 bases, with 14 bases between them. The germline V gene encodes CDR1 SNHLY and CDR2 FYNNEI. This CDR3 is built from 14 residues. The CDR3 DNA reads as TGTGCCAGCAGTCCACAGACAATCAGCACTGAAGCTTTCTTT. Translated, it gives CASSPQTISTEAFF.

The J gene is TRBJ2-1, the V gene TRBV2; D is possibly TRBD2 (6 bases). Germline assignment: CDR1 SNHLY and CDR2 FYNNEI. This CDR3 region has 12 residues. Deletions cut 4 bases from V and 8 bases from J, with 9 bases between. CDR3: CASSAERDEQFF. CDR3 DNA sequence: TGTGCCAGCAGTGCCGAGCGGGATGAGCAGTTCTTC.

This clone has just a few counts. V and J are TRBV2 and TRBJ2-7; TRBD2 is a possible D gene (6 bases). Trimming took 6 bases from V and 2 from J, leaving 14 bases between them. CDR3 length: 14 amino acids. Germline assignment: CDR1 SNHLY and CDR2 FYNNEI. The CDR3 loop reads CASSRDFQTYEQYF. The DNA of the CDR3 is TGTGCCAGCAGCCGGGACTTTCAGACCTACGAGCAGTACTTC.

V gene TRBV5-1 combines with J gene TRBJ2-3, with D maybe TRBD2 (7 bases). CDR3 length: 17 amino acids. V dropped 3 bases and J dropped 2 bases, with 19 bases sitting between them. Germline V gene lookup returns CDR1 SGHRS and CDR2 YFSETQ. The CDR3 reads CASSYEGGWPTTDTQYF. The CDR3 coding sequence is TGCGCCAGCAGCTACGAGGGGGGGTGGCCCACCACAGATACGCAGTATTTT.

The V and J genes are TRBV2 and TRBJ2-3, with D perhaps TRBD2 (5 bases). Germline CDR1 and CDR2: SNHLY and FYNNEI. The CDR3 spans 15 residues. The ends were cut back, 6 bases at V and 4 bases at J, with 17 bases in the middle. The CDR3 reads CASRPDSLGPDTQYF. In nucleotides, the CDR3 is TGTGCCAGCAGACCGGACTCCCTGGGCCCAGATACGCAGTATTTT.